This record looks at one T cell receptor beta chain sequence and its context. The CDR3 runs to 15 residues. Per germline, CDR1 SQVTM and CDR2 ANQGSEA. Trimming at V came to 6 bases and at J to 7 bases, leaving 15 bases not matched to a gene. These data belong to a study of blood T cell repertoires in COVID-19. The protocol was immunoSEQ multiplex PCR, while the TCRdb copy is restricted to in-frame clones and leaves out a portion. The sample holds fewer than 250,000 clones, 80% to 90% seen once. The chain combines TRBV29-1 with TRBJ2-7, with 10 nucleotides matching TRBD2. Sequencing was done on a sample of peripheral blood. The source of this sequence is a woman aged 70-85 years with active or convalescent COVID-19. CDR3 sequence: CSVARGGSGGREQYF. CDR3 bases: TGCAGCGTCGCCCGAGGAGGTAGCGGGGGGCGGGAGCAGTACTTC.